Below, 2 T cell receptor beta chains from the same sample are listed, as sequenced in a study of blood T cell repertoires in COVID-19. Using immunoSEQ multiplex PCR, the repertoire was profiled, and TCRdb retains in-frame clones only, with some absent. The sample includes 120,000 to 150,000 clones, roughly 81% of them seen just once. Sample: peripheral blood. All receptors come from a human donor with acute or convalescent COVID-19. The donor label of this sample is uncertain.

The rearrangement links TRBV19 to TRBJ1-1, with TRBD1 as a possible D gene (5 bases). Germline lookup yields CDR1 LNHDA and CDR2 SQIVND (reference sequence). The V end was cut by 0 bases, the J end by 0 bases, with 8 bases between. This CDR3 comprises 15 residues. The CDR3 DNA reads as TGTGCCAGTAGTATAGAGGGGCCTGTGAACACTGAAGCTTTCTTT. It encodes CASSIEGPVNTEAFF. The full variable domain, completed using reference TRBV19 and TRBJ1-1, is DGGITQSPKYLFRKEGQNVTLSCEQNLNHDAMYWYRQDPGQGLRLIYYSQIVNDFQKGDIAEGYSVSREKKESFPLTVTSAQKNPTAFYLCASSIEGPVNTEAFFGQGTRLTVV.

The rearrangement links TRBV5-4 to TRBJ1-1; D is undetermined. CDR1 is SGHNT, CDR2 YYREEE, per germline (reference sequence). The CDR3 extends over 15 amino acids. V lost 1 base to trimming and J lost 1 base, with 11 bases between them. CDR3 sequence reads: CASSLIWAENTEAFF. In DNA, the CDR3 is TGTGCCAGCAGCTTGATTTGGGCCGAGAACACTGAAGCTTTCTTT.